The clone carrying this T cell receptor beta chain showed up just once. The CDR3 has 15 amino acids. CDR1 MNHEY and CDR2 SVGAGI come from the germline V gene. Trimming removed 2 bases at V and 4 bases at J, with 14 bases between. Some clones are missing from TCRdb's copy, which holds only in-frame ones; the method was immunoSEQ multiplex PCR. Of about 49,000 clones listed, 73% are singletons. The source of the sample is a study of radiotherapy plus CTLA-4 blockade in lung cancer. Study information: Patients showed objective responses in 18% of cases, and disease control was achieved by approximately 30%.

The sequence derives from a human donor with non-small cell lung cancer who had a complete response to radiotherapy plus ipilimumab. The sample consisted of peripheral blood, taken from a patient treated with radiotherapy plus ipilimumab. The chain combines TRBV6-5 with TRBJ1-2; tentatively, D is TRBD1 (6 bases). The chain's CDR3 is CASSYRGQGSYGYTF. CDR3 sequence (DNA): TGTGCCAGCAGTTACCGCGGGCAGGGGAGCTATGGCTACACCTTC.